This T cell receptor (beta chain) was found in a study of CD8 T cells in Susac syndrome. Study results and caveats: It was acknowledged by the study that relatively few individuals were included in its TCR sequencing and HLA analysis.

A word on this clonotype: Its antigen is unidentified.

The J segment lost 3 bases and the V segment lost 8 bases, leaving 8 bases of the junction unmatched. The CDR3 runs to 15 residues. The germline CDR1 and CDR2 sequences are MNHNS and SASEGT. TCR beta sequencing was performed on blood CD8+ and CD4+ T cells. Negative isolation yielded CD4+ and CD8+ T cells, and FACS enriched TEMRA cells. Random-hexamer reverse transcription was applied to about 0.45 to 1 ug RNA. The immunoSEQ assay covered 54 Vbeta and 13 Jbeta segments for CDR3. MiXCR, run by TCRdb on the immunoSEQ multiplex PCR reads, gives a single entry per CDR3 protein. Of about 120,000 distinct CDR3 sequences listed, just under 95% are singletons.

What was sequenced was CD4+ T cells from PBMCs. The receptor was derived from a human donor with multiple sclerosis. The chain is built from TRBV6-1 and TRBJ2-7, with 12 nucleotides matching TRBD1. The CDR3 protein is CASQTGTGGNYEQYF. The CDR3 DNA reads TGTGCCAGCCAGACCGGGACAGGGGGCAACTACGAGCAGTACTTC.